This T cell receptor beta chain was documented in a study of blood T cell repertoires in COVID-19. About the study: COVID-19 samples from acute and convalescent phases originated in the United States, Italy and Spain.

The germline V and J ends were trimmed by 2 bases and 0 bases, with 9 bases remaining between them. The CDR3 is made up of 15 amino acids. Germline V gene data show CDR1 as MNHEY and CDR2 as SVGAGI. The data were produced by immunoSEQ multiplex PCR, yet TCRdb's version contains in-frame clones alone and is incomplete. The sample yields roughly 400,000 clones, roughly 89% seen once. Cohort 3 recovery required two negative PCRs, clearance, or symptom resolution. V is TRBV6-5 and J is TRBJ2-3, with D tentatively TRBD2 (6 bases). The clonotype originates from a woman aged 30 to 39 who had recovered from COVID-19. The sample was PBMCs or T cells enriched from blood (not recorded which). The DNA of the CDR3 is TGTGCCAGCAGTTACATGGGGACTAGCACAGATACGCAGTATTTT. It specifies CASSYMGTSTDTQYF.